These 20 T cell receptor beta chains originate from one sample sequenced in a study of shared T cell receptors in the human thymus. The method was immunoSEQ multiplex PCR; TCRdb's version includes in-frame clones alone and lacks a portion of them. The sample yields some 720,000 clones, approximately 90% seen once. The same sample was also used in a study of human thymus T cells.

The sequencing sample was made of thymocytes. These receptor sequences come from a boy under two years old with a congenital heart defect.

CDR3 loop: CASSQDRGGGLTDTQYF. In nucleotides, the CDR3 is TGTGCCAGCAGCCAAGATAGGGGGGGAGGGTTAACAGATACGCAGTATTTT. The chain is built from TRBV4-2 and TRBJ2-3; a possible D gene is TRBD2 (7 bases). The CDR3 contains 17 residues. In germline, CDR1 is LGHNA, CDR2 YNFKEQ. V gave up 0 bases and J gave up 3 bases, with 16 bases separating them.

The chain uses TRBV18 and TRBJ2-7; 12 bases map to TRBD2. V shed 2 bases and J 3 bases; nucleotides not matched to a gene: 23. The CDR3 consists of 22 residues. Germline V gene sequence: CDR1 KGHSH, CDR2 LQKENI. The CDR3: CASSPIDQPPGRLAGEDYEQYF. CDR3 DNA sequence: TGTGCCAGCTCACCAATCGATCAGCCCCCCGGTAGACTAGCGGGAGAAGACTACGAGCAGTACTTC.

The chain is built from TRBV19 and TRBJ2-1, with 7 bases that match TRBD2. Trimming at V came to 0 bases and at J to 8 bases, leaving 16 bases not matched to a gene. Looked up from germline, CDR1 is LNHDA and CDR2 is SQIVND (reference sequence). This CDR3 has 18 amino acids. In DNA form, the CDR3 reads TGTGCCAGTAGTATAGATTTTAGCGGGCCTCCCATTAGGGATGAGCAGTTCTTC. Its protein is CASSIDFSGPPIRDEQFF. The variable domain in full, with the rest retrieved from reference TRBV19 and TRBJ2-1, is DGGITQSPKYLFRKEGQNVTLSCEQNLNHDAMYWYRQDPGQGLRLIYYSQIVNDFQKGDIAEGYSVSREKKESFPLTVTSAQKNPTAFYLCASSIDFSGPPIRDEQFFGPGTRLTVL.

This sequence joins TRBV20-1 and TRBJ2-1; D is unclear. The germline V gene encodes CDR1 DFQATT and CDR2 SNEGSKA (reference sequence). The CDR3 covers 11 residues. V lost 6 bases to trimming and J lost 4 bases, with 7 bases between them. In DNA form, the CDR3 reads TGCAGTGCCGCGGAGTACAATGAGCAGTTCTTC. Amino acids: CSAAEYNEQFF.

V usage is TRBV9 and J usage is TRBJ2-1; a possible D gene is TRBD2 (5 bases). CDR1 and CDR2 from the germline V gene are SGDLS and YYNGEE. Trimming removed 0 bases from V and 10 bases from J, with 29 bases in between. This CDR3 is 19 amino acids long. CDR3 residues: CASSVEGSPHKTTLVEQFF. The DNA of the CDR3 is TGTGCCAGCAGCGTAGAAGGTAGCCCCCACAAAACCACACTAGTCGAGCAGTTCTTC.

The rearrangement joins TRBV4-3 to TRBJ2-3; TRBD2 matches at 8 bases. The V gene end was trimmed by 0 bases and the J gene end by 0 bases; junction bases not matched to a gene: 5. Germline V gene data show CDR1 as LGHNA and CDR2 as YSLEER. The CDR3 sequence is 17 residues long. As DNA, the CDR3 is TGCGCCAGCAGCCAAGACCTTAGCGGGACTAGCACAGATACGCAGTATTTT. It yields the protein CASSQDLSGTSTDTQYF.

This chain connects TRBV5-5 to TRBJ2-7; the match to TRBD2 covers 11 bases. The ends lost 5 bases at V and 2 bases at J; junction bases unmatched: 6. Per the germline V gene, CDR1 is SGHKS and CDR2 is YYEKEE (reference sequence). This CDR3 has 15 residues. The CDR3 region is CASRGLAGGAYEQYF. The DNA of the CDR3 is TGTGCCAGCAGAGGTCTAGCGGGGGGTGCCTACGAGCAGTACTTC.

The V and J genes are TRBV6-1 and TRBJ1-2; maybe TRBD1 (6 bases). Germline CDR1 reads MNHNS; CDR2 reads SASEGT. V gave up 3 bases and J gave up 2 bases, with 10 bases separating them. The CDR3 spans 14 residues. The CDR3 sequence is CASSDYRENYGYTF. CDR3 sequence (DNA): TGTGCCAGCAGTGACTACAGGGAGAACTATGGCTACACCTTC.

CDR3 protein: CASSQEDRVTEAFF. DNA for the CDR3: TGCGCCAGCAGCCAAGAGGACAGGGTTACTGAAGCTTTCTTT. The chain is built from TRBV4-3 and TRBJ1-1, with 8 bases aligning to TRBD1. Germline values: CDR1 LGHNA, CDR2 YSLEER. This CDR3 is built from 14 residues. V lost 0 bases, J lost 5 bases, and 2 bases stayed unmatched.

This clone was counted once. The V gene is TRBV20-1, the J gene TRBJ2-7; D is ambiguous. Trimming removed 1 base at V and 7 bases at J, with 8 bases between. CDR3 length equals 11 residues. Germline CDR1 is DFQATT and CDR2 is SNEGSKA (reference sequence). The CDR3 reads CSARGPPEQYF. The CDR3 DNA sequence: TGCAGTGCTAGAGGGCCCCCAGAGCAGTACTTC.

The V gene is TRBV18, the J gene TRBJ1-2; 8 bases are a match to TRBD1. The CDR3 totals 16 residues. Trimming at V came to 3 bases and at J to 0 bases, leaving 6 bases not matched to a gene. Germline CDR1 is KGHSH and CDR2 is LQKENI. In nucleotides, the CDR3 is TGTGCCAGCTCACCGCAAACAGGGGGGACTAACTATGGCTACACCTTC. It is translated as CASSPQTGGTNYGYTF. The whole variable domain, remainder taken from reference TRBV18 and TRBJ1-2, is NAGVMQNPRHLVRRRGQEARLRCSPMKGHSHVYWYRQLPEEGLKFMVYLQKENIIDESGMPKERFSAEFPKEGPSILRIQQVVRGDSAAYFCASSPQTGGTNYGYTFGSGTRLTVV.

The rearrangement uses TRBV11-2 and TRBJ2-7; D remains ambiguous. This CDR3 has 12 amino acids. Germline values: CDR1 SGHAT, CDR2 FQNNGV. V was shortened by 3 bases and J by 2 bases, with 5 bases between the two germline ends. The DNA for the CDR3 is TGTGCCAGCAGCTTGGAGACCTACGAGCAGTACTTC. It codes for CASSLETYEQYF.

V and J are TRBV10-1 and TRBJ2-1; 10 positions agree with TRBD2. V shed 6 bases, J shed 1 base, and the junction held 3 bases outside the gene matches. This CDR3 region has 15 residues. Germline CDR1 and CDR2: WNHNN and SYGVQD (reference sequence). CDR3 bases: TGCGCCAGCAGAGGACTAGCGGATTCCTACAATGAGCAGTTCTTC. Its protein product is CASRGLADSYNEQFF.

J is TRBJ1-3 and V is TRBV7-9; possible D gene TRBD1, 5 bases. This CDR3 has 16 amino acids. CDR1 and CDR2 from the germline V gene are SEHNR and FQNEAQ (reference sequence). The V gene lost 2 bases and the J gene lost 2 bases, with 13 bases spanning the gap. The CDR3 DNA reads TGTGCCAGCAGCTTAAAGGCAGGGAGGACTGGAAACACCATATATTTT. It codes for CASSLKAGRTGNTIYF.

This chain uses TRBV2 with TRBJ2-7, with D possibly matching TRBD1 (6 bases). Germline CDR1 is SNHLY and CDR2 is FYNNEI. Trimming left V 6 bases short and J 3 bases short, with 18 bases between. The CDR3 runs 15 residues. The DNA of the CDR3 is TGTGCCAGCAGGATTGGACAGACGGACAACTACGAGCAGTACTTC. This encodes CASRIGQTDNYEQYF.

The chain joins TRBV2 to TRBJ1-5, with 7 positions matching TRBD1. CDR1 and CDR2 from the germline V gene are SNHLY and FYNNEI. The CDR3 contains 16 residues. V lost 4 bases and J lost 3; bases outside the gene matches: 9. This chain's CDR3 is CASSGIRTGSNQPQHF. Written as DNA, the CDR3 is TGTGCCAGCAGTGGAATAAGGACAGGCTCCAATCAGCCCCAGCATTTT.

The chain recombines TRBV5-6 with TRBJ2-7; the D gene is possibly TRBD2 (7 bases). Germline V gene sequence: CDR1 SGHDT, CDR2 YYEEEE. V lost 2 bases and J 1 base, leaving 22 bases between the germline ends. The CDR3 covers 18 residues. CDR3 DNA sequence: TGTGCCAGCAGCTTCCACAGCGGGACACTTGTTGGGTCCTACGAGCAGTACTTC. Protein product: CASSFHSGTLVGSYEQYF.

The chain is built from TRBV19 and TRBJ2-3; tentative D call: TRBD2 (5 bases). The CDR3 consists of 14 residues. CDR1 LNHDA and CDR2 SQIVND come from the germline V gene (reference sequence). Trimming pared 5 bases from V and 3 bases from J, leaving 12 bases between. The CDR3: CASSAALVTDTQYF. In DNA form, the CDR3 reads TGTGCCAGTAGTGCCGCACTAGTTACAGATACGCAGTATTTT. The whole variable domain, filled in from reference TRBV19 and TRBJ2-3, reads DGGITQSPKYLFRKEGQNVTLSCEQNLNHDAMYWYRQDPGQGLRLIYYSQIVNDFQKGDIAEGYSVSREKKESFPLTVTSAQKNPTAFYLCASSAALVTDTQYFGPGTRLTVL.

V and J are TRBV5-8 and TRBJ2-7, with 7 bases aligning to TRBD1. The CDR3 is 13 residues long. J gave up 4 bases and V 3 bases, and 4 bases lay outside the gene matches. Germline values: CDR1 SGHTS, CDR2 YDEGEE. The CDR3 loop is CASSSEQGYEQYF. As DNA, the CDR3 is TGTGCCAGCAGCTCGGAACAGGGGTACGAGCAGTACTTC. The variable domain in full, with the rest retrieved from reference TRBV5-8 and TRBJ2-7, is EAGVTQSPTHLIKTRGQQATLRCSPISGHTSVYWYQQALGLGLQFLLWYDEGEERNRGNFPPRFSGRQFPNYSSELNVNALELEDSALYLCASSSEQGYEQYFGPGTRLTVT.

The CDR3 reads CASSLTLGQGRYSNQPQHF. In DNA form, the CDR3 reads TGTGCCAGCAGCTTAACGCTGGGACAGGGGCGATATAGCAATCAGCCCCAGCATTTT. The genes are TRBV7-3 and TRBJ1-5, with 10 nucleotides matching TRBD1. This CDR3 is built from 19 residues. V lost 0 bases and J lost 0; bases outside the gene matches: 8. The germline CDR1 and CDR2 sequences are SGHTA and FQGTGA.